The clone carrying this T cell receptor (beta chain) has only a few counts. Its antigen is undetermined. Sorting gave populations that all exceeded 98% purity. This sample is part of a study of beta chain features in type 1 diabetes. Study-level points and caveats: Whether HLA type influences TCRB rearrangement remained unresolved here. There were fewer insertions and more deletions at the VDJ junctions of type 1 diabetes patients. The naive, central memory and Treg TCRB repertoires of patients appeared to be more similar to one another than those of healthy donors.

This CDR3 contains 14 residues. CDR1 and CDR2 (germline): LNHDA, SQIVND (reference sequence). Trimming at V came to 10 bases and at J to 6 bases, leaving 14 bases not matched to a gene. All of the isolated RNA was reverse transcribed, so expressed TCRB transcripts were sequenced. The method was immunoSEQ multiplex PCR; TCRdb's version includes in-frame clones alone and lacks a portion of them. Of hundreds of thousands of clones in the sample, roughly a sixth are singletons; the top ten hold about 0.02%. Sample: naive CD4+ T cells from blood. V and J are TRBV19 and TRBJ2-5; TRBD2 matches at 7 bases. The receptor was isolated from a young woman in good health. CDR3 residues: CATQSGGGAKTQYF. CDR3 nucleotides: TGTGCCACACAATCCGGGGGAGGGGCCAAGACCCAGTACTTC. Looking up the rest from reference TRBV19 and TRBJ2-5 gives the full variable domain: DGGITQSPKYLFRKEGQNVTLSCEQNLNHDAMYWYRQDPGQGLRLIYYSQIVNDFQKGDIAEGYSVSREKKESFPLTVTSAQKNPTAFYLCATQSGGGAKTQYFGPGTRLLVL.